The rows below give T cell receptor beta chains drawn from one sample of a study of T cells in Graves' hyperthyroidism and ophthalmopathy. MiXCR was run by TCRdb on the multiplex PCR reads, yielding one entry per CDR3 protein. The sample holds 610,000 or so distinct CDR3 sequences; 40% to 55% are singletons and the top ten take around 8%. Sequencing was performed on peripheral blood or thyroid tissue (not recorded which). The receptors shown here come from a woman aged 18-29 years with Graves' hyperthyroidism. The CDR3 runs from the conserved cysteine through the conserved F or W.

TRBV2	CASSFSQGGEQYF
TRBV7-8	CASSPVGGILVEQYF
TRBV6-5	CASSPSEQGGGLGYTF
TRBV7-4	CASRWRELFF
TRBV3-1	CASSGTDQGLYEQYF
TRBV15	CATSFRTGNEQYF
TRBV7-9	CASSSHTLSGNTIYF
TRBV12-3/TRBV12-4	CASRPQGTYGYTF
TRBV19	CASSQSSGTAYGYTF
TRBV15	CATSRAFGEQYF
TRBV7-3	CASSSRDGEKLFF
TRBV6-1	CASTGWRSYNSPLHF
TRBV2	CASNPSRAWGQPQHF
TRBV10-3	CAISEDTGYGANVLTF
TRBV20-1	CSADLDRVTNTGELFF
TRBV29-1	CSVDTGTAAYEQYF
TRBV25-1	CASSPMPGERETQYF
TRBV7-8	CASSPTGANSPLHF
TRBV7-8	CASSLGRGRTNEKLFF
TRBV2	CASSRDFAYEQYF
TRBV29-1	CSVRQGAEQYF
TRBV19	CASSGTAGETQYF
TRBV7-2	CASSLKAGVIETQYF
TRBV18	CASSEDPQETQYF
TRBV6-5	CASSYNRSPGARFSYEQYF
TRBV7-9	CASSDDSLSDPQHF
TRBV5-1	CASNVRQSNTGELSW
TRBV10-3	CATGGGSSYKQYF
TRBV11-3	CASSLGGRVLSYEQYF
TRBV7-9	CASSSAQLAANSYEQYF
TRBV20-1	CSAWGASDEQYF
TRBV6-1	CACSAFPDRTYSNQPQHF
TRBV2	CASLVDLTSYEQYF
TRBV2	CASSPQGSDTGELFF
TRBV29-1	CAWSVVGSTYEQYF